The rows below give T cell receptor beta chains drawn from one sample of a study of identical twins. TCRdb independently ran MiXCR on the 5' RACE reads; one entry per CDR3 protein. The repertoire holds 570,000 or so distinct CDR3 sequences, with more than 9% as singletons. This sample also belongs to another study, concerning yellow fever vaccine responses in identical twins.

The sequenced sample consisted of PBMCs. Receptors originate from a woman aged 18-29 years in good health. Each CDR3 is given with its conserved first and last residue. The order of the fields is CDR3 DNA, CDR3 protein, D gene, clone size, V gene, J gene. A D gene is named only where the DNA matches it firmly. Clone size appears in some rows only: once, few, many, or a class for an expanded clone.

DNA: TGCGCCAGCAGCCTAAATGTGGGGGCAGGGCGCTCCTACGAGCAGTACTTC; CDR3: CASSLNVGAGRSYEQYF; D: -; size: -; V: TRBV5-1; J: TRBJ2-7
DNA: TGTGCCAGCAGCGTTAGGTGGGCCGGGGAGCTGTTTTTT; CDR3: CASSVRWAGELFF; D: -; size: few; V: TRBV7-8; J: TRBJ2-2
DNA: TGCAGTGCTAGAGGGACTAGCGGGCCCGATACGCAGTATTTT; CDR3: CSARGTSGPDTQYF; D: TRBD2; size: -; V: TRBV20-1; J: TRBJ2-3
DNA: TGTGCCAGCAGCAAGAAGACTCATCTCACCTACAATGAGCAGTTCTTC; CDR3: CASSKKTHLTYNEQFF; D: -; size: many; V: TRBV11-2; J: TRBJ2-1
DNA: TGCGCCAGCAGTCCATTAGCGGGCCCATGGTCCTACAATGAGCAGTTCTTC; CDR3: CASSPLAGPWSYNEQFF; D: TRBD2; size: few; V: TRBV10-2; J: TRBJ2-1
DNA: TGTGCCAGCAGTGACCCGGCAGAGACCCAGTACTTC; CDR3: CASSDPAETQYF; D: -; size: -; V: TRBV28; J: TRBJ2-5
DNA: TGTGCCAGCAGTCTCGGCCTGACCCTCGCCTACGAGCAGTACTTC; CDR3: CASSLGLTLAYEQYF; D: -; size: many; V: TRBV6-1; J: TRBJ2-7
DNA: TGTGCCAGCAGCGAGGGAGCGGGAGGTTTCTACAATGAGCAGTTCTTC; CDR3: CASSEGAGGFYNEQFF; D: TRBD2; size: few; V: TRBV9; J: TRBJ2-1
DNA: TGTGCCAGCACCGCGGCCGAGCAGTTCTTC; CDR3: CASTAAEQFF; D: -; size: many; V: TRBV2; J: TRBJ2-1
DNA: TGTGCCAGCAGCTTAGGCGGTAGCGGGGACCGCGGTACGCAGTATTTT; CDR3: CASSLGGSGDRGTQYF; D: TRBD2; size: few; V: TRBV7-2; J: TRBJ2-3
DNA: TGTGCCAGCAGCTCCTACAGCGGGGACAACTCCTACGAGCAGTACTTC; CDR3: CASSSYSGDNSYEQYF; D: -; size: -; V: TRBV7-2; J: TRBJ2-7
DNA: TGTGCCAGCAGTGAATGGGGGCACCAAGAGACCCAGTACTTC; CDR3: CASSEWGHQETQYF; D: -; size: -; V: TRBV2; J: TRBJ2-5
DNA: TGTGCCAGCAGCGTAGCGAGTAGCCCGGGAGAGACCCAGTACTTC; CDR3: CASSVASSPGETQYF; D: -; size: many; V: TRBV9; J: TRBJ2-5
DNA: TGTGCCAGCACTGGGGGCGGGGGGGCCTGGAATGAGCAGTTCTTC; CDR3: CASTGGGGAWNEQFF; D: TRBD2; size: few; V: TRBV6-1; J: TRBJ2-1
DNA: TGTGCCACCAGCAGTGACAGAAGATCTAACTATGGCTACACCTTC; CDR3: CATSSDRRSNYGYTF; D: -; size: many; V: TRBV15; J: TRBJ1-2
DNA: TGTGCCAGCAGCTTAGTCCAGGGGTCCTCCTACGAGCAGTACTTC; CDR3: CASSLVQGSSYEQYF; D: -; size: many; V: TRBV7-2; J: TRBJ2-7
DNA: TGTGCCAGCAGTTACTCAAGGACGGGGGGCCCCGATACGCAGTATTTT; CDR3: CASSYSRTGGPDTQYF; D: -; size: few; V: TRBV6-5; J: TRBJ2-3
DNA: TGCAGTGCTAGACGAGGGGGCGGTGGCTACACCTTC; CDR3: CSARRGGGGYTF; D: TRBD1; size: many; V: TRBV20-1; J: TRBJ1-2
DNA: TGTGCCAGCAGCCAAGATCGGGCAGGGGGTAGCAATCAGCCCCAGCATTTT; CDR3: CASSQDRAGGSNQPQHF; D: TRBD1; size: -; V: TRBV3-1; J: TRBJ1-5
DNA: TGTGCCAGCTCTAGCGGGGGTTTCTACAATGAGCAGTTCTTC; CDR3: CASSSGGFYNEQFF; D: TRBD2; size: -; V: TRBV7-2; J: TRBJ2-1
DNA: TGTGCCAGCAGTTACTGGGGGTACCAAGAGACCCAGTACTTC; CDR3: CASSYWGYQETQYF; D: -; size: many; V: TRBV6-5; J: TRBJ2-5
DNA: TGTGCCACCAGTGTAAAGGGGGGTACGCAGTATTTT; CDR3: CATSVKGGTQYF; D: -; size: -; V: TRBV24-1; J: TRBJ2-3
DNA: TGCAGTGGAATTAGTATTGGGAGCACAGATACGCAGTATTTT; CDR3: CSGISIGSTDTQYF; D: -; size: few; V: TRBV20-1; J: TRBJ2-3
DNA: TGTGCCAGCAGCCCGGACAAGACCGGGGAGCTGTTTTTT; CDR3: CASSPDKTGELFF; D: -; size: few; V: TRBV5-6; J: TRBJ2-2
DNA: TGCAGTGCCCCCGGACTAGCGGGGGGACACAATGAGCAGTTCTTC; CDR3: CSAPGLAGGHNEQFF; D: TRBD2; size: many; V: TRBV20-1; J: TRBJ2-1
DNA: TGTGCCATCAGTGACCCAGGCTACGAGCAGTACTTC; CDR3: CAISDPGYEQYF; D: -; size: -; V: TRBV10-3; J: TRBJ2-7
DNA: TGTGCCATCAGTGGAGGGAGTGGCTATGGCTACACCTTC; CDR3: CAISGGSGYGYTF; D: -; size: many; V: TRBV10-3; J: TRBJ1-2
DNA: TGTGCCAGTAGTATCGAGCGGGGGAGTCACAATGAGCAGTTCTTC; CDR3: CASSIERGSHNEQFF; D: TRBD2; size: few; V: TRBV19; J: TRBJ2-1
DNA: TGTGCCAGCAGCATAGGGAGGACAGGGGTCAACGAGCAGTACTTC; CDR3: CASSIGRTGVNEQYF; D: TRBD1; size: -; V: TRBV7-2; J: TRBJ2-7
DNA: TGCAGTGCTACGGACAGTTCCACAGATACGCAGTATTTT; CDR3: CSATDSSTDTQYF; D: -; size: few; V: TRBV20-1; J: TRBJ2-3
DNA: TGCGCCAGCAGTCAATCGTGGGGGGATGAGCAGTTCTTC; CDR3: CASSQSWGDEQFF; D: -; size: few; V: TRBV23-1; J: TRBJ2-1
DNA: TGTGCCACCAGCAGAGATTTGTGGCTAGCGGGAGGCGAGACCCAGTACTTC; CDR3: CATSRDLWLAGGETQYF; D: TRBD2; size: many; V: TRBV15; J: TRBJ2-5
DNA: TGCAGCACGGAACCAGGGGAGGCTGGAAACACCATATATTTT; CDR3: CSTEPGEAGNTIYF; D: -; size: few; V: TRBV29-1; J: TRBJ1-3
DNA: TGTGCCAGCAGTTCCCCCCGGAGTTCAACTAATGAAAAACTGTTTTTT; CDR3: CASSSPRSSTNEKLFF; D: -; size: many; V: TRBV12-3/TRBV12-4; J: TRBJ1-4
DNA: TGTGCCAGCAGCTCCTCATCCGTTGGCGAGCAGTACTTC; CDR3: CASSSSSVGEQYF; D: -; size: many; V: TRBV7-9; J: TRBJ2-7
DNA: TGTGCCAGCAGCGTAGGCGTGAAACAAGAGACCCAGTACTTC; CDR3: CASSVGVKQETQYF; D: -; size: -; V: TRBV9; J: TRBJ2-5
DNA: TGTGCCAGCAGCTTTAACAGGGGAACCACTGAAGCTTTCTTT; CDR3: CASSFNRGTTEAFF; D: TRBD1; size: few; V: TRBV7-6; J: TRBJ1-1